The 29 T cell receptor beta chains reported below all come from one sample, sequenced in a study of cytomegalovirus exposure and HLA in healthy donors. 13 Jbeta primers and 60 Vbeta primers were used for the PCR. Generated by immunoSEQ multiplex PCR, the TCRdb table keeps only in-frame clones and is missing some. The sample contains about 130,000 clones, 17% of which appear only once. The sequenced material came from PBMCs. The receptors come from a female donor in good health and CMV-seropositive.

V and J are TRBV10-1 and TRBJ1-6; 10 nucleotides line up with TRBD1. With V trimmed by 6 bases and J by 9 bases, 5 bases remained unmatched. In germline, CDR1 is WNHNN, CDR2 SYGVQD (reference sequence). The CDR3 totals 14 residues. Here the CDR3 DNA reads TGCGCCAGCAGAAGGACAGGGGGAAGTTCACCCCTCCACTTT. The encoded protein is CASRRTGGSSPLHF.

The chain has TRBV5-1 and TRBJ2-7; D possibly corresponds to TRBD1 (6 bases). V was shortened by 3 bases and J by 3 bases, with 10 bases between the two germline ends. The CDR3 is 13 residues long. CDR1 and CDR2 from the germline V gene are SGHRS and YFSETQ. Here the CDR3 DNA reads TGCGCCAGCAGCTCACTGACAGGCTACGAGCAGTACTTC. Protein product: CASSSLTGYEQYF.

This clone has only a few counts. The chain uses TRBV7-2 and TRBJ2-6; a possible D gene is TRBD2 (6 bases). Trimming left V 6 bases short and J 4 bases short, with 13 bases between. This CDR3 has 15 amino acids. Germline V gene sequence: CDR1 SGHTA, CDR2 FQGNSA. In DNA form, the CDR3 reads TGTGCCAGCAGTCGTACGGGGGTCGGGGCCAACGTCCTGACTTTC. Translating gives CASSRTGVGANVLTF.

DNA for the CDR3: TGTGCCAGCAGCCCTCACGCCCGGAGCCTTGATCAGCCCCAGCATTTT. It encodes CASSPHARSLDQPQHF. The chain links TRBV9 to TRBJ1-5; no firm D call. Trimming left V 4 bases short and J 5 bases short, with 19 bases between. Germline V gives CDR1 SGDLS, CDR2 YYNGEE. This CDR3 has 16 residues.

The chain is built from TRBV1 and TRBJ1-2. TRBV1 is a pseudogene locus. The CDR3 covers 15 residues. The CDR3 loop reads CTSSQGSLSPYGYTF. The CDR3 DNA reads as TGCACCAGCAGCCAAGGTAGCTTAAGTCCTTATGGCTACACCTTC.

The J gene is TRBJ2-7, the V gene TRBV18, with D possibly TRBD2 on 5 matching bases. Trimming took 3 bases from V and 3 from J, leaving 6 bases between them. CDR3 length equals 12 residues. Germline CDR1 and CDR2: KGHSH and LQKENI. Here the CDR3 DNA reads TGTGCCAGCTCACCCGAGGGCTACGAGCAGTACTTC. It yields the protein CASSPEGYEQYF.

Worth noting for this clone: Germline is not matched at one junction end, which may reflect a read error. The J gene is TRBJ2-7, the V gene TRBV7-9; D ambiguous. The CDR3 runs 13 residues. Germline V CDR1 and CDR2: SEHNR, FQNEAQ (reference sequence). The CDR3 sequence: CASSRGVNYEQYF. The CDR3 DNA is TGTGCTAGCAGCAGAGGAGTAAACTACGAGCAGTACTTC.

The V gene is TRBV7-2, the J gene TRBJ2-1; 7 bases agree with TRBD2. The germline CDR1 and CDR2 sequences are SGHTA and FQGNSA. CDR3 length: 14 residues. V shed 3 bases and J 7 bases; nucleotides not matched to a gene: 6. CDR3 sequence (DNA): TGTGCCAGCAGCTTCGGCGGGGGTAGGAATGAGCAGTTCTTC. Protein: CASSFGGGRNEQFF.

This chain uses TRBV4-1 with TRBJ2-1, with a tentative D call TRBD1 (6 bases). There are 15 residues in the CDR3. V lost 1 base and J 6 bases, leaving 13 bases between the germline ends. The germline V gene encodes CDR1 MGHRA and CDR2 YSYEKL. The CDR3 is CASSQGPGHSNEQFF. The CDR3 DNA reads as TGCGCCAGCAGCCAAGGTCCGGGACATAGCAATGAGCAGTTCTTC.

V and J are TRBV6-1 and TRBJ2-5, with D perhaps matching TRBD2 (6 bases). CDR1 MNHNS and CDR2 SASEGT come from the germline V gene. This CDR3 is built from 13 residues. The V end lost 10 bases, the J end lost 3 bases, and 15 bases lay between the germline ends. The CDR3 DNA is TGTGCCACCGTGGGGTGGGAGGAAGAGACCCAGTACTTC. Residues: CATVGWEEETQYF.

The J gene is TRBJ2-3, the V gene TRBV6-6; 9 bases line up with TRBD2. The CDR3 length is 16 residues. Germline CDR1 is MNHNY and CDR2 is SVGAGI (reference sequence). The V gene end was trimmed by 4 bases and the J gene end by 3 bases; junction bases not matched to a gene: 8. The CDR3, as DNA: TGTGCCAGCAGTTTAACGCGGGGGGGCGGTACAGATACGCAGTATTTT. As protein: CASSLTRGGGTDTQYF.

V and J are TRBV10-1 and TRBJ2-1; 8 nucleotides line up with TRBD2. CDR1 and CDR2 (germline): WNHNN, SYGVQD (reference sequence). V trimming: 3 bases; J trimming: 0 bases; junction bases outside the gene matches: 4. The CDR3 totals 16 residues. The CDR3 region is CASSELAGISYNEQFF. The DNA of the CDR3 is TGCGCCAGCAGTGAATTAGCGGGGATCTCCTACAATGAGCAGTTCTTC.

The genes are TRBV28 and TRBJ2-7; 7 positions match TRBD2. Losses at the gene ends were 6 bases for V and 1 base for J; bases not matched to a gene: 12. The CDR3 totals 16 residues. The germline CDR1 and CDR2 sequences are MDHEN and SYDVKM. CDR3 sequence: CASSPMGSGASYEQYF. As DNA, the CDR3 is TGTGCCAGCAGCCCCATGGGGAGCGGGGCATCCTACGAGCAGTACTTC.

J is TRBJ2-3 and V is TRBV11-3; 8 bases match TRBD2. Germline V gene data show CDR1 as SGHNT and CDR2 as YENEEA. The CDR3 has 15 residues. V lost 5 bases and J lost 4; bases outside the gene matches: 8. CDR3 sequence (DNA): TGTGCCAGCAGCCCAGCGGGAGTGGCGGCAGATACGCAGTATTTT. Translating gives CASSPAGVAADTQYF.

DNA for the CDR3: TGTGCTAGTGGTAGAAGCGGGAGCGGCTACGAGCAGTACTTC. It specifies CASGRSGSGYEQYF. This chain links TRBV12-5 with TRBJ2-7; 8 bases line up with TRBD2. The CDR3 totals 14 residues. With 5 bases clipped from V and 3 bases from J, the junction kept 6 bases outside the gene matches. Germline V CDR1 and CDR2: LGHNT, FRNRAP.

This clone showed up just a few times. V is TRBV4-3 and J is TRBJ1-2, with D hard to call. The V gene lost 0 bases and the J gene lost 7 bases, with 9 bases spanning the gap. Germline assignment: CDR1 LGHNA and CDR2 YSLEER. This CDR3 is 13 amino acids long. CDR3 DNA sequence: TGCGCCAGCAGCCAAGAAAGGGAGGGTGGCTACACCTTC. As protein: CASSQEREGGYTF.

This chain joins TRBV10-3 and TRBJ1-2; D is perhaps TRBD1 (6 bases). The CDR3 length is 17 residues. V was shortened by 5 bases and J by 7 bases, with 26 bases between the two germline ends. From germline, CDR1 is ENHRY and CDR2 SYGVKD. CDR3 in DNA: TGTGCCATCAGTCCTAGCTACGGGACATCCTCCCTATTTGGCTACACCTTC. It translates to CAISPSYGTSSLFGYTF.

This rearrangement joins TRBV7-2 to TRBJ2-5, with 8 bases aligning to TRBD1. With V trimmed by 5 bases and J by 5 bases, 13 bases remained unmatched. Germline CDR1 SGHTA, CDR2 FQGNSA. The CDR3 is 16 residues long. CDR3 protein: CASSPPRQGALETQYF. CDR3 DNA sequence: TGTGCCAGCAGCCCTCCCCGGCAGGGGGCATTGGAGACCCAGTACTTC.

There are a few counts of this clone. The chain has TRBV7-6 and TRBJ2-5; D is ambiguous. Trimming pared 2 bases from V and 4 bases from J, leaving 8 bases between. The germline CDR1 and CDR2 sequences are SGHVS and FNYEAQ. This CDR3 spans 13 amino acids. This chain's CDR3 is CASSLLVSETQYF. The CDR3 DNA follows: TGTGCCAGCAGCTTATTAGTGTCAGAGACCCAGTACTTC. The variable domain in full, completed from reference TRBV7-6 and TRBJ2-5, reads GAGVSQSPRYKVTKRGQDVALRCDPISGHVSLYWYRQALGQGPEFLTYFNYEAQQDKSGLPNDRFSAERPEGSISTLTIQRTEQRDSAMYRCASSLLVSETQYFGPGTRLLVL.

The V and J genes are TRBV18 and TRBJ1-1, with 9 bases matching TRBD1. Germline CDR1 is KGHSH and CDR2 is LQKENI. The CDR3 is 15 residues long. The junction had 4 bases not matched to a gene; V was cut back by 4 bases and J by 1 base. The CDR3: CASSRGGQGNTEAFF. The DNA for the CDR3 is TGTGCCAGCTCACGGGGGGGACAGGGGAACACTGAAGCTTTCTTT.

This sequence joins TRBV4-2 and TRBJ1-2; D not certain. The CDR3 contains 13 residues. The germline gives CDR1 LGHNA, CDR2 YNFKEQ. The germline V and J ends were trimmed by 5 bases and 3 bases, with 10 bases remaining between them. CDR3 nucleotides: TGTGCCAGCAGCTCGGCAGGTGACTATGGCTACACCTTC. It codes for CASSSAGDYGYTF.

This clone has just a few counts. The V call is TRBV6-5, the J call TRBJ1-2; 10 positions agree with TRBD1. V lost 7 bases, J lost 5 bases, and 10 bases stayed unmatched. CDR1 is MNHEY and CDR2 is SVGAGI in the germline V gene. The CDR3 runs to 15 residues. The CDR3 sequence: CASNPRQGAQYGYTF. The CDR3 DNA sequence: TGTGCCAGCAACCCACGACAGGGGGCTCAGTATGGCTACACCTTC.

This clone has a handful of counts. The chain recombines TRBV30 with TRBJ2-5; 9 positions agree with TRBD1. Trimming took 0 bases from V and 9 from J; bases not matched to a gene: 14. CDR3 size: 16 residues. Germline CDR1 GTSNPN, CDR2 SVGIG (reference sequence). CDR3 in amino acids: CAWSVIGTGPFGAQYF. In DNA form, the CDR3 reads TGTGCCTGGAGTGTAATTGGGACAGGGCCTTTCGGGGCCCAGTACTTC.

This clone was detected only a few times. The V call is TRBV5-1, the J call TRBJ1-1; D remains ambiguous. V lost 1 base, J lost 1 base, and 17 bases lay in between. This CDR3 has 17 amino acids. The germline gives CDR1 SGHRS, CDR2 YFSETQ. In DNA form, the CDR3 reads TGCGCCAGCAGCTTGTTGGGTTCCGGGATTTCGAACACTGAAGCTTTCTTT. Its protein product is CASSLLGSGISNTEAFF.

V gene TRBV5-1 combines with J gene TRBJ1-4; 8 nucleotides line up with TRBD1. The germline gives CDR1 SGHRS, CDR2 YFSETQ. This CDR3 is built from 16 residues. V shed 4 bases, J shed 6 bases, and the junction held 11 bases outside the gene matches. CDR3 in amino acids: CASSLTGQGGDEKLFF. The CDR3 DNA sequence: TGCGCCAGCAGCCTAACCGGACAGGGTGGAGATGAAAAACTGTTTTTT.

The V gene is TRBV5-6, the J gene TRBJ2-5; TRBD1 agrees at 7 bases. Trimming at V came to 3 bases and at J to 2 bases, leaving 7 bases not matched to a gene. The CDR3 consists of 15 residues. Germline V lookup: CDR1 SGHDT, CDR2 YYEEEE. The CDR3 sequence is CASSSPRDRQETQYF. The CDR3 nucleotides read TGTGCCAGCAGCTCCCCGAGGGACAGACAAGAGACCCAGTACTTC.

The V call is TRBV9, the J call TRBJ1-2, with a tentative D call TRBD1 (5 bases). Trimming left V 4 bases short and J 4 bases short, with 20 bases between. CDR1 is SGDLS and CDR2 is YYNGEE in the germline V gene. This CDR3 has 16 amino acids. The CDR3, as DNA: TGTGCCAGCAGCCCCCGGGAGGGGAGGTTTGGCTATGGCTACACCTTC. Translated, it gives CASSPREGRFGYGYTF.

In nucleotides, the CDR3 is TGTGCCATCAACGGGGAAGCTAGGGTTAACTATGGCTACACCTTC. Translating gives CAINGEARVNYGYTF. V and J are TRBV10-3 and TRBJ1-2; D is unclear. The CDR3 is 15 amino acids. The germline V gene has CDR1 ENHRY and CDR2 SYGVKD. Trimming stripped 7 bases from V and 1 base from J, with 16 bases between.

In this sample, this clone turned up a few times. V usage is TRBV7-8 and J usage is TRBJ2-7, with D perhaps TRBD1 (5 bases). This CDR3 region has 14 residues. Germline V gene data show CDR1 as SGHVS and CDR2 as FQNEAQ. The ends were cut back, 1 base at V and 4 bases at J, with 11 bases in the middle. The CDR3 protein is CASSLVRGRYEQYF. CDR3 DNA sequence: TGTGCCAGCAGCTTAGTTAGGGGAAGGTACGAGCAGTACTTC.